These 28 T cell receptor beta chains share one sample of origin, sequenced in a study of T-cell reconstitution after alpha-beta-depleted transplantation in children. A TCRbeta library incorporating unique molecular identifiers was prepared. MiXCR, applied by TCRdb to the PCR reads, yields one record per CDR3 protein. This table holds 500,000 to 750,000 distinct CDR3 sequences, approximately 30% found once. The material sequenced was PBMCs, taken before TCRalphabeta/CD19-depleted stem cell transplant. All receptors come from a boy in the first two years of life with Wiskott-Aldrich syndrome, due to receive a stem cell transplant.

This clonotype was detected a few times. This rearrangement joins TRBV13 to TRBJ2-7; 9 bases align to TRBD2. This CDR3 comprises 15 residues. In germline, CDR1 is PRHDT, CDR2 FYEKMQ (reference sequence). V lost 5 bases and J lost 2; bases outside the gene matches: 7. CDR3 sequence: CASSLSASGAYEQYF. For the CDR3, the DNA is TGTGCCAGCAGCCTTTCGGCTAGCGGGGCCTACGAGCAGTACTTC.

This clonotype was counted between two and nine times. The rearrangement joins TRBV9 to TRBJ2-3; perhaps TRBD2 as D (5 bases). Trimming removed 1 base at V and 4 bases at J, with 16 bases between. This CDR3 spans 16 amino acids. Looked up from germline, CDR1 is SGDLS and CDR2 is YYNGEE. CDR3 DNA sequence: TGTGCCAGCAGCGTATCGCCAGTCGGACTCCCAGATACGCAGTATTTT. This gives the protein CASSVSPVGLPDTQYF.

The genes are TRBV5-4 and TRBJ2-2, with D unresolved. This CDR3 spans 13 amino acids. Germline V CDR1 and CDR2: SGHNT, YYREEE (reference sequence). Trimming removed 7 bases from V and 6 bases from J, with 13 bases in between. CDR3 sequence reads: CASQPGVPGELFF. CDR3 DNA: TGTGCCAGCCAACCTGGGGTGCCCGGGGAGCTGTTTTTT.

This clonotype has a handful of counts. The V and J genes are TRBV5-1 and TRBJ2-7; D unclear. Trimming stripped 2 bases from V and 2 bases from J, with 23 bases between. Germline CDR1 and CDR2: SGHRS and YFSETQ. The CDR3 has 18 residues. Here the CDR3 reads CASSLGYRNWPFTYEQYF. As DNA, the CDR3 is TGCGCCAGCAGCTTAGGCTATCGAAATTGGCCGTTTACCTACGAGCAGTACTTC. Together with reference TRBV5-1 and TRBJ2-7, the CDR3 gives the full variable domain: KAGVTQTPRYLIKTRGQQVTLSCSPISGHRSVSWYQQTPGQGLQFLFEYFSETQRNKGNFPGRFSGRQFSNSRSEMNVSTLELGDSALYLCASSLGYRNWPFTYEQYFGPGTRLTVT.

V and J are TRBV27 and TRBJ2-7; 8 bases match TRBD1. Germline V gene lookup returns CDR1 MNHEY and CDR2 SMNVEV (reference sequence). The length of the CDR3 is 14 residues. J gave up 4 bases and V 5 bases, and 7 bases lay outside the gene matches. The CDR3 nucleotides read TGTGCCAGCAGTCCCGACAGGGGACCTTACGAGCAGTACTTC. Translating gives CASSPDRGPYEQYF.

The chain uses TRBV7-8 and TRBJ2-7; D is unclear. Germline lookup yields CDR1 SGHVS and CDR2 FQNEAQ. CDR3 length: 13 residues. Trimming removed 0 bases from V and 6 bases from J, with 9 bases in between. Here the CDR3 DNA reads TGTGCCAGCAGCTTAGCTGTCTCAGGCGAGCAGTACTTC. This codes for CASSLAVSGEQYF.

The rearrangement uses TRBV11-2 and TRBJ2-5, with 11 bases that match TRBD2. The CDR3 consists of 19 residues. V lost 0 bases to trimming and J lost 3 bases; unmatched junction nucleotides: 12. Germline CDR1 SGHAT, CDR2 FQNNGV. The CDR3 region has the DNA TGTGCCAGCAGCTTAGAGGGCCCCCAGGCTAGCGGGAGGAAAGAGACCCAGTACTTC. This sequence encodes CASSLEGPQASGRKETQYF.

This clonotype was seen only a few times. This chain joins TRBV28 and TRBJ2-7; tentatively, D is TRBD1 (6 bases). The germline V gene has CDR1 MDHEN and CDR2 SYDVKM. V was pared by 6 bases and J by 6 bases, with 18 bases between. The CDR3 is made up of 14 amino acids. CDR3 nucleotides: TGTGCCAGCAGAACAGGGAGCCTCTACGGCGAGCAGTACTTC. Protein sequence: CASRTGSLYGEQYF. The full variable domain, completed using reference TRBV28 and TRBJ2-7, is DVKVTQSSRYLVKRTGEKVFLECVQDMDHENMFWYRQDPGLGLRLIYFSYDVKMKEKGDIPEGYSVSREKKERFSLILESASTNQTSMYLCASRTGSLYGEQYFGPGTRLTVT.

This rearrangement joins TRBV5-1 to TRBJ2-2; D remains ambiguous. Looked up from germline, CDR1 is SGHRS and CDR2 is YFSETQ. This CDR3 is built from 13 residues. Deletions cut 0 bases from V and 7 bases from J, with 7 bases between. The CDR3 nucleotides read TGCGCCAGCAGCTTGGTAGCAAACGGGGAGCTGTTTTTT. It specifies CASSLVANGELFF.

In this sample, this clonotype turned up a few times. J is TRBJ2-2 and V is TRBV27; 7 nucleotides align to TRBD2. Losses at the gene ends were 3 bases for V and 4 bases for J; bases not matched to a gene: 2. CDR3 length: 14 amino acids. CDR1 MNHEY and CDR2 SMNVEV come from the germline V gene (reference sequence). The chain's CDR3 is CASSFREVTGELFF. The CDR3 nucleotides read TGTGCCAGCAGTTTCCGGGAGGTCACCGGGGAGCTGTTTTTT.

The chain joins TRBV7-9 to TRBJ1-5, with D tentatively TRBD1 (5 bases). CDR3 length equals 16 residues. Trimming removed 4 bases at V and 4 bases at J, with 17 bases between. Germline V gives CDR1 SEHNR, CDR2 FQNEAQ (reference sequence). CDR3 sequence (DNA): TGTGCCAGCAGCTCGTCGGACACCGCAGCTAATCAGCCCCAGCATTTT. It codes for CASSSSDTAANQPQHF. Supplemented by reference TRBV7-9 and TRBJ1-5, the full variable domain reads DTGVSQNPRHKITKRGQNVTFRCDPISEHNRLYWYRQTLGQGPEFLTYFQNEAQLEKSRLLSDRFSAERPKGSFSTLEIQRTEQGDSAMYLCASSSSDTAANQPQHFGDGTRLSIL.

The chain couples TRBV5-1 to TRBJ2-2; D is unclear. In germline, CDR1 is SGHRS, CDR2 YFSETQ. V lost 1 base and J 6 bases, leaving 10 bases between the germline ends. CDR3 size: 14 residues. This CDR3 is CASSLFLGAGELFF. The CDR3 coding sequence is TGCGCCAGCAGCTTGTTTCTAGGAGCCGGGGAGCTGTTTTTT.

V and J are TRBV5-1 and TRBJ2-2, with 11 bases identical to TRBD2. With V trimmed by 4 bases and J by 7 bases, 12 bases remained unmatched. This CDR3 is 17 amino acids long. Germline CDR1 reads SGHRS; CDR2 reads YFSETQ. The CDR3, as DNA: TGCGCCAGCAGCGTCCTACTAGCGGGAGTGATTAACGGGGAGCTGTTTTTT. Translating gives CASSVLLAGVINGELFF.

This chain uses TRBV28 with TRBJ2-1; 9 bases are a match to TRBD2. The germline gives CDR1 MDHEN, CDR2 SYDVKM. With 2 bases clipped from V and 0 bases from J, the junction kept 8 bases outside the gene matches. The CDR3 contains 18 residues. CDR3 in amino acids: CASSLSSLAGSSYNEQFF. The CDR3 DNA is TGTGCCAGCAGTTTAAGTAGTCTAGCGGGGAGCTCCTACAATGAGCAGTTCTTC. Using reference TRBV28 and TRBJ2-1 for the parts outside the CDR3, the full variable domain is DVKVTQSSRYLVKRTGEKVFLECVQDMDHENMFWYRQDPGLGLRLIYFSYDVKMKEKGDIPEGYSVSREKKERFSLILESASTNQTSMYLCASSLSSLAGSSYNEQFFGPGTRLTVL.

The rearrangement joins TRBV6-1 to TRBJ2-7, with 11 bases lining up with TRBD2. The germline V gene encodes CDR1 MNHNS and CDR2 SASEGT. The CDR3 has 19 residues. V shed 7 bases, J shed 1 base, and the junction held 18 bases outside the gene matches. In DNA, the CDR3 is TGTGCCAGCACTCTGTTCCCGGGACTAGCGGCTTACCCATCCTACGAGCAGTACTTC. Protein: CASTLFPGLAAYPSYEQYF.

This clonotype was observed a handful of times. The CDR3 reads CASSLGRGDEQFF. CDR3 DNA sequence: TGCGCCAGCAGCTTGGGGAGGGGTGATGAGCAGTTCTTC. V usage is TRBV5-1 and J usage is TRBJ2-1; a possible D gene is TRBD2 (6 bases). V lost 0 bases to trimming and J lost 8 bases, with 9 bases between them. Germline V gene lookup returns CDR1 SGHRS and CDR2 YFSETQ. CDR3 length: 13 amino acids.

The V and J genes are TRBV5-5 and TRBJ2-5, with D perhaps matching TRBD2 (6 bases). Germline V CDR1 and CDR2: SGHKS, YYEKEE (reference sequence). V was trimmed by 0 bases and J by 2 bases, leaving 8 bases between them. This CDR3 has 14 residues. CDR3 coding DNA: TGTGCCAGCAGCTTGGACGGGGGACAAGAGACCCAGTACTTC. This encodes CASSLDGGQETQYF.

This chain uses TRBV5-5 with TRBJ2-5; 10 positions agree with TRBD2. With V trimmed by 4 bases and J by 1 base, 10 bases remained unmatched. This CDR3 has 17 amino acids. The germline V gene has CDR1 SGHKS and CDR2 YYEKEE (reference sequence). The CDR3: CASSPLTSGLTQETQYF. The CDR3 region has the DNA TGTGCCAGCAGCCCTCTGACTAGCGGGCTTACCCAAGAGACCCAGTACTTC.

CDR3 protein: CATSRDAGANEQYF. The CDR3 nucleotides are TGTGCCACCAGCAGAGATGCGGGGGCGAACGAGCAGTACTTC. This chain joins TRBV15 and TRBJ2-7; D might be TRBD2 (7 bases). Germline loops: CDR1 LNHNV, CDR2 YYDKDF (reference sequence). The CDR3 has 14 amino acids. V dropped 0 bases and J dropped 5 bases, with 11 bases sitting between them.

This clonotype was found a few times. The chain employs TRBV10-3 and TRBJ1-5, with 8 positions matching TRBD1. Germline lookup yields CDR1 ENHRY and CDR2 SYGVKD. The V and J ends lost 4 bases and 11 bases, in that order; junction bases with no gene match: 4. The CDR3 contains 12 residues. The CDR3 coding sequence is TGTGCCATCAGTGGTGACAGGGGAACCCAGCATTTT. Encoded protein: CAISGDRGTQHF.

In DNA, the CDR3 is TGCAGCGTCAAAACGGGGCAGGCTATGAACACTGAAGCTTTCTTT. This codes for CSVKTGQAMNTEAFF. This chain joins TRBV29-1 and TRBJ1-1; the D gene is possibly TRBD1 (5 bases). The CDR3 is 15 amino acids. V lost 6 bases and J lost 0, with 17 bases in between. The V gene's germline CDR1 is SQVTM and CDR2 ANQGSEA.

The V call is TRBV15, the J call TRBJ1-1, with TRBD1 matching 7 bases. In germline, CDR1 is LNHNV, CDR2 YYDKDF (reference sequence). The CDR3 extends over 13 amino acids. Germline trimming cut 7 bases from V and 5 bases from J; bases unmatched to any gene: 7. CDR3 nucleotide sequence: TGTGCCACCACTCCGACAGGGCTGACTGAAGCTTTCTTT. It specifies CATTPTGLTEAFF.

The chain uses TRBV7-9 and TRBJ2-5; tentatively, D is TRBD2 (5 bases). CDR1 SEHNR and CDR2 FQNEAQ come from the germline V gene (reference sequence). The V and J ends lost 3 bases and 5 bases respectively, with 13 bases between them. The CDR3 sequence is 14 residues long. DNA for the CDR3: TGTGCCAGCAGCTTTAGGGAACTAGGGGAGACCCAGTACTTC. Protein product: CASSFRELGETQYF.

This clonotype was recorded a few times. The CDR3 spells CASSRRVANEQFF. The CDR3 DNA sequence: TGTGCCAGCAGCCGCAGGGTGGCCAATGAGCAGTTCTTC. This sequence joins TRBV6-6 and TRBJ2-1; tentatively, D is TRBD1 (5 bases). Germline CDR1 reads MNHNY; CDR2 reads SVGAGI (reference sequence). The CDR3 runs to 13 residues. V lost 6 bases, J lost 6 bases, and 12 bases lay in between.

The rearrangement uses TRBV4-2 and TRBJ2-6; D is undetermined. Deletions cut 0 bases from V and 4 bases from J, with 19 bases between. CDR3 length: 19 amino acids. Germline-derived CDR1 and CDR2 are LGHNA and YNFKEQ. The CDR3 nucleotides are TGTGCCAGCAGCCAAGATTCGGCGGCCTCCCTGGGGGGGGCCAACGTCCTGACTTTC. Translated: CASSQDSAASLGGANVLTF.

The CDR3 is CASTPRDANTGELFF. CDR3 DNA sequence: TGCGCCAGCACCCCCCGGGACGCGAACACCGGGGAGCTGTTTTTT. The V call is TRBV5-1, the J call TRBJ2-2, with D perhaps being TRBD1 or TRBD2 (5 bases each). Deletions cut 6 bases from V and 0 bases from J, with 12 bases between. CDR3 length: 15 residues. CDR1 is SGHRS and CDR2 is YFSETQ in the germline V gene.

This chain's CDR3 is CASSPKPDRGSATGELFF. CDR3 DNA sequence: TGCGCCAGCAGCCCCAAGCCAGACAGGGGGAGCGCCACCGGGGAGCTGTTTTTT. V and J are TRBV5-1 and TRBJ2-2, with 9 bases that match TRBD1. The CDR3 totals 18 residues. The germline CDR1 and CDR2 sequences are SGHRS and YFSETQ. The ends lost 4 bases at V and 4 bases at J; junction bases unmatched: 14. The full variable domain, its missing parts supplied by reference TRBV5-1 and TRBJ2-2, is KAGVTQTPRYLIKTRGQQVTLSCSPISGHRSVSWYQQTPGQGLQFLFEYFSETQRNKGNFPGRFSGRQFSNSRSEMNVSTLELGDSALYLCASSPKPDRGSATGELFFGEGSRLTVL.

The CDR3 sequence: CATSVAGWSYNEQFF. The CDR3 DNA follows: TGTGCCACCAGTGTAGCGGGATGGTCCTACAATGAGCAGTTCTTC. This chain joins TRBV24-1 and TRBJ2-1, with 8 bases fitting TRBD2. The germline V gene has CDR1 KGHDR and CDR2 SFDVKD. Unmatched junction bases numbered 3, after V lost 5 bases and J lost 1 base. CDR3 length equals 15 residues.